Listed below are T cell receptor beta chains from one sample, sequenced in a study of blood T cell repertoires in COVID-19. Method: immunoSEQ multiplex PCR; TCRdb's copy keeps in-frame clones and lacks some. The data show about 210,000 clones, less than 85% seen once. The specimen sequenced was peripheral blood. These receptors all stem from a woman aged 70-85 years with acute or convalescent COVID-19. Both conserved end residues are part of each CDR3. The D gene is left open where the match is weak. Clone size is not always given. Where it is, it says once, few, many or a class for expanded clones.

V: TRBV5-1
size: .
D: TRBD2
J: TRBJ2-5
DNA: TGCGCCAGCAGCTTAGCGGGGGGGCCCGTAGAGACCCAGTACTTC
CDR3: CASSLAGGPVETQYF

V: TRBV10-3
size: .
D: .
J: TRBJ2-2
DNA: TGTGCCATCAGCGCAGGTTTCACCGGGGAGCTGTTTTTT
CDR3: CAISAGFTGELFF

V: TRBV18
size: .
D: TRBD1
J: TRBJ2-5
DNA: TGTGCCAGCTCACCTTTTGCCAGGACAGGGCAGAAAGAGACCCAGTACTTC
CDR3: CASSPFARTGQKETQYF

V: TRBV5-6
size: .
D: .
J: TRBJ1-2
DNA: TGTGCCAGCAGCTTGGACATACACCAGGGCTACACCTTC
CDR3: CASSLDIHQGYTF

V: TRBV9
size: once
D: TRBD2
J: TRBJ2-5
DNA: TGTGCCAGCAGCCCCTGGACTAGCGGGATTAAGACCCAGTACTTC
CDR3: CASSPWTSGIKTQYF

V: TRBV27
size: .
D: TRBD1
J: TRBJ1-5
DNA: TGTGCCAGCAGGGGGACGACAGGGACAGGGGCGGGTCAGCCCCAGCATTTT
CDR3: CASRGTTGTGAGQPQHF

V: TRBV7-2
size: .
D: TRBD1
J: TRBJ2-5
DNA: TGTGCCAGCACCTTAAACAGGGGGCTAGGGCAAGAGACCCAGTACTTC
CDR3: CASTLNRGLGQETQYF

V: TRBV24-1
size: .
D: TRBD1
J: TRBJ2-5
DNA: TGTGCCACCAGTGATGGGACAGGGGGCAGAGAGACCCAGTACTTC
CDR3: CATSDGTGGRETQYF

V: TRBV29-1
size: .
D: .
J: TRBJ2-1
DNA: TGCAGCGTTGGGCGCAGGTACAATGAGCAGTTCTTC
CDR3: CSVGRRYNEQFF

V: TRBV14
size: .
D: TRBD1
J: TRBJ1-2
DNA: TGTGCCAGCAGCCACAACACCAATAACAGGGGACTCTATGGCTACACCTTC
CDR3: CASSHNTNNRGLYGYTF

V: TRBV29-1
size: .
D: .
J: TRBJ2-2
DNA: TGCAGCGTTGTGGGGTGGGGCTCCGGGGAGCTGTTTTTT
CDR3: CSVVGWGSGELFF

V: TRBV9
size: .
D: TRBD2
J: TRBJ2-3
DNA: TGTGCCAGCAGCGTAGAGGGACTAGCGGGGGATACTGCAGATACGCAGTATTTT
CDR3: CASSVEGLAGDTADTQYF

V: TRBV18
size: .
D: TRBD1
J: TRBJ1-1
DNA: TGTGCCAGCTCACCGGGACAGCTGAACACTGAAGCTTTCTTT
CDR3: CASSPGQLNTEAFF

V: TRBV19
size: .
D: .
J: TRBJ2-2
DNA: TGTGCCAGTAGCGAAGACAGGGAGGCCGGGGAGCTGTTTTTT
CDR3: CASSEDREAGELFF

V: TRBV18
size: once
D: .
J: TRBJ2-7
DNA: TGTGCCAGCTCACCACCCCCCCAGGGAAACGAGCAGTACTTC
CDR3: CASSPPPQGNEQYF

V: TRBV19
size: .
D: TRBD2
J: TRBJ2-4
DNA: TGTGCCAGTAGTATAGATGGGGCTAGCGGGGGCCTAGCCAAAAACATTCAGTACTTC
CDR3: CASSIDGASGGLAKNIQYF

V: TRBV5-6
size: .
D: TRBD2
J: TRBJ2-2
DNA: TGTGCCAGCAGCTTCATGGGACTAGCCGTGAACACCGGGGAGCTGTTTTTT
CDR3: CASSFMGLAVNTGELFF

V: TRBV5-1
size: .
D: TRBD1
J: TRBJ1-5
DNA: TGCGCCAGCAGCTTGGATGCGACAGGGGTAACTGGCAATCAGCCCCAGCATTTT
CDR3: CASSLDATGVTGNQPQHF

V: TRBV7-2
size: .
D: TRBD1
J: TRBJ2-5
DNA: TGTGCCAGCAGCCCACGACAGGGGGCGGAGACCCAGTACTTC
CDR3: CASSPRQGAETQYF